Here is one T cell receptor (beta chain) with its context. The data derive from a study of cytomegalovirus exposure and HLA in healthy donors. The protocol was immunoSEQ multiplex PCR, while the TCRdb copy is restricted to in-frame clones and leaves out a portion. This sample has under 200,000 clones, with approximately 88% found just once. The source of this sequence is a man aged 18 to 29 in good health and CMV-seropositive. The sequenced sample was PBMCs.

CDR3 amino acids: CASSDSRDRFYNEQFF. The CDR3 DNA is TGTGCCAGCAGTGACAGCCGGGACAGGTTCTACAATGAGCAGTTCTTC. The V and J genes are TRBV6-1 and TRBJ2-1; 8 nucleotides align to TRBD1. Germline V gene data show CDR1 as MNHNS and CDR2 as SASEGT. The CDR3 spans 16 residues. V dropped 3 bases and J dropped 3; count of bases not matched to a gene: 7.